A selection of T cell receptor beta chains follows, all from one sample in a study of blood T cell repertoires in COVID-19. Some clones are missing from TCRdb's copy, which holds only in-frame ones; the method was immunoSEQ multiplex PCR. The sample carries about 170,000 clones, 82% recorded once. Sequenced sample: peripheral blood. These receptors were collected from a woman at least 80 years old with active or convalescent COVID-19. Each CDR3 is given with its conserved first and last residue. The D gene is left open where the match is weak. Some rows mark clone size as missing; the rest say once, few, many or name a class of expanded clone.

CDR3 DNA: TGTGCCAGCAGCTCGCTCGGAGCGGCTCCGTGGGATACGCAGTATTTT; CDR3 protein: CASSSLGAAPWDTQYF; D gene: -; J gene: TRBJ2-3; clone size: once; V gene: TRBV7-3
CDR3 DNA: TGCGCCAGCAGCTTGATGGCGGGAGCGCAGGGGGAGCAGTTCTTC; CDR3 protein: CASSLMAGAQGEQFF; D gene: -; J gene: TRBJ2-1; clone size: -; V gene: TRBV5-1
CDR3 DNA: TGTGCCAGCAGCGTAGCTTGGGGAGGCAAAAGCTCCTACAATGAGCAGTTCTTC; CDR3 protein: CASSVAWGGKSSYNEQFF; D gene: -; J gene: TRBJ2-1; clone size: -; V gene: TRBV9
CDR3 DNA: TGCGCCAGCAGCCCTCGGACAGGAGAAAACACTGAAGCTTTCTTT; CDR3 protein: CASSPRTGENTEAFF; D gene: TRBD1; J gene: TRBJ1-1; clone size: -; V gene: TRBV5-1
CDR3 DNA: TGTGCCAGCTCACGGGCTGACTATGGCTACACCTTC; CDR3 protein: CASSRADYGYTF; D gene: -; J gene: TRBJ1-2; clone size: -; V gene: TRBV18
CDR3 DNA: TGTGCCAGCAGCTCGAACGGACATAATTCCTACGAGCAGTACTTC; CDR3 protein: CASSSNGHNSYEQYF; D gene: -; J gene: TRBJ2-7; clone size: -; V gene: TRBV5-4
CDR3 DNA: TGTGCCAGTAGTATAGGTCGCGGATTCACCTACAATGAGCAGTTCTTC; CDR3 protein: CASSIGRGFTYNEQFF; D gene: -; J gene: TRBJ2-1; clone size: -; V gene: TRBV19
CDR3 DNA: TGCGCCAGCAGGGAAGGACTAGCGGGAGCCTACGAGCAGTACTTC; CDR3 protein: CASREGLAGAYEQYF; D gene: TRBD2; J gene: TRBJ2-7; clone size: once; V gene: TRBV5-1
CDR3 DNA: TGTGCCAGCAGTATCGGGAATTCACCCCTCCACTTT; CDR3 protein: CASSIGNSPLHF; D gene: -; J gene: TRBJ1-6; clone size: -; V gene: TRBV6-1
CDR3 DNA: TGTGCCAGCAGTGAAGAGGTGGGAGGTTGGGGTGGCTACGAGCAGTACTTC; CDR3 protein: CASSEEVGGWGGYEQYF; D gene: -; J gene: TRBJ2-7; clone size: -; V gene: TRBV2